These T cell receptor beta chains were read from a single sample in a study of Tregs in tolerant kidney transplant recipients. Repertoires were generated with immunoSEQ multiplex PCR, while TCRdb's copy carries only in-frame clones and drops some. The sample includes 95,000 or so clones, more than 85% of them seen just once. This sample comprised CD4+ T cells from blood (PBMCs), obtained 12 months after the transplant. The receptor source for this set is a human patient who received a combined kidney and bone marrow transplant. Certain T cells may be donor cells from the graft. CDR3s leave out the opening cysteine and the closing phenylalanine or tryptophan.

J | V | CDR3
TRBJ2-7 | TRBV25-1 | ASSGTSGGFSYEQY
TRBJ1-1 | TRBV14 | ASSQDLGTEAF
TRBJ1-5 | TRBV5-1 | ASSPGQGVRQPQH
TRBJ1-2 | TRBV19 | ASSIERGYGYT
TRBJ2-3 | TRBV5-1 | ASSPPAQGATDTQY
TRBJ2-2 | TRBV7-8 | ATGWTSSGELF
TRBJ2-5 | TRBV5-4 | ASSSVTGGVETQY
TRBJ1-6 | TRBV6-1 | ASYRGKDSPLH
TRBJ2-1 | TRBV7-2 | ASSLILAGYNEQF
TRBJ2-5 | TRBV5-4 | ASALLDPQTQY
TRBJ2-1 | TRBV18 | ASSRDYRNEQF
TRBJ2-5 | TRBV25-1 | ASSDRGRETQY
TRBJ2-5 | TRBV7-6 | ASSPQTGETQY
TRBJ2-5 | TRBV4-1 | ASSPMGLAIETQY
TRBJ2-1 | TRBV21-1 | ASSGQDNEQF
TRBJ1-6 | TRBV10-3 | AISEPGDRYYNSPLH
TRBJ1-2 | TRBV9 | ASSAQGAANYGYT
TRBJ2-4 | TRBV6-6 | ASRLGGDIQY
TRBJ2-1 | TRBV19 | ASSIVGTSGYNEQF
TRBJ1-4 | TRBV5-4 | ASSLYQGRTNEKLF
TRBJ2-2 | TRBV5-4 | ASSLPGSGVTGELF
TRBJ1-5 | TRBV19 | ASSGGQNNQPQH
TRBJ2-2 | TRBV19 | ASSIIAGGSGELF
TRBJ2-1 | TRBV7-9 | ASSSSSGSSLCNEQF
TRBJ2-3 | TRBV14 | ASSLDLTLDTQY
TRBJ2-5 | TRBV7-2 | ASSRGGVRETQY
TRBJ1-5 | TRBV10-1 | ASSESDGNQPQH
TRBJ2-7 | TRBV28 | ACRQALYEQY
TRBJ1-2 | TRBV21-1 | ASSKRSGQPICFGSPYGYT
TRBJ2-7 | TRBV11-2 | ASSLDGRYPYEQY
TRBJ1-2 | TRBV11-1 | ASSSRTGNYGYT
TRBJ1-1 | TRBV18 | ASSGAGETEAF
TRBJ2-5 | TRBV9 | ASSVGFLRGRQETQY
TRBJ2-2 | TRBV7-9 | AIPGRAVNTGELF
TRBJ2-7 | TRBV5-1 | ASRMNSGGGEQY
TRBJ2-1 | TRBV5-1 | ASSRTSGNNEQF
TRBJ1-1 | TRBV6-6 | ASSPPGPNTEAF
TRBJ1-2 | TRBV30 | AWSAQRGYGYT
TRBJ2-5 | TRBV19 | ASSSGGGRKTQY
TRBJ2-2 | TRBV11-3 | ASSPPDWTGTPGELF
TRBJ2-4 | TRBV2 | ASGRDPGIQY
TRBJ1-2 | TRBV2 | ASRISLHGFSGGGYT
TRBJ2-2 | TRBV4-1 | ASSQGQYTGELF
TRBJ2-5 | TRBV25-1 | ASSGDRGLQETQY
TRBJ2-5 | TRBV25-1 | ASSELGGETQY
TRBJ1-2 | TRBV4-1 | ASSQAEAGNLIPYGYT
TRBJ1-3 | TRBV2 | ASNWGQLRTGNTIY
TRBJ1-2 | TRBV4-2 | ASSQDPPASYGYT
TRBJ1-1 | TRBV7-6 | ASSLAVTGWNTEAF
TRBJ1-5 | TRBV7-2 | ASSLESYYNQPQH
TRBJ2-1 | TRBV9 | ASSTSGNTYNEQF